The rows below give T cell receptor beta chains drawn from one sample of a study of cytomegalovirus exposure and HLA in healthy donors. Sequencing used immunoSEQ multiplex PCR; TCRdb keeps in-frame clones, though not all of them. In the table there are about 220,000 clones, around 76% of which are singletons. Source material: PBMCs. Every receptor here comes from a woman aged 40 to 50 in good health and CMV-seropositive. Both conserved end residues are part of each CDR3. A D gene is named only where the DNA matches it firmly. A clone size is listed for some rows: how often the clone was seen (once, few, many), or a class if it is expanded.

D gene | J gene | clone size | V gene | CDR3 protein | CDR3 DNA
NA | TRBJ2-1 | NA | TRBV5-1 | CASSLELGTRTYNEQFF | TGCGCCAGCAGCTTGGAACTCGGGACACGAACCTACAATGAGCAGTTCTTC
TRBD1 | TRBJ1-6 | NA | TRBV2 | CASRARGRVDSPLHF | TGTGCCAGCAGGGCCAGGGGGCGCGTGGATTCACCCCTCCACTTT
NA | TRBJ2-1 | NA | TRBV5-6 | CASSLGTFRFF | TGTGCCAGCAGCTTAGGGACTTTTCGGTTCTTC
NA | TRBJ2-7 | NA | TRBV7-6 | CASSRRATDEQYF | TGTGCCAGCAGCAGAAGGGCGACAGACGAGCAGTACTTC
NA | TRBJ1-2 | NA | TRBV30 | CAWSVVGSYGYTF | TGTGCCTGGAGTGTAGTAGGGAGCTATGGCTACACCTTC
NA | TRBJ2-7 | NA | TRBV5-6 | CASSRDFPDLEQYF | TGTGCCAGCAGTCGGGACTTTCCTGACCTCGAGCAGTACTTC
NA | TRBJ1-1 | NA | TRBV5-4 | CASSLAGMNTEAFF | TGTGCCAGCAGCTTGGCAGGGATGAACACTGAAGCTTTCTTT
TRBD1 | TRBJ1-1 | NA | TRBV4-1 | CASSQDPKTGSRGAFF | TGCGCCAGCAGCCAAGATCCTAAGACAGGGTCTCGGGGAGCTTTCTTT
TRBD1 | TRBJ2-4 | few | TRBV4-3 | CASSYTGVGKNIQYF | TGCGCCAGCAGCTACACAGGGGTGGGGAAAAACATTCAGTACTTC
TRBD2 | TRBJ2-3 | NA | TRBV30 | CAWSLGGRAQTDTQYF | TGTGCCTGGAGTCTAGGCGGGAGGGCCCAAACAGATACGCAGTATTTT
NA | TRBJ1-2 | NA | TRBV9 | CASSEMSSGYTF | TGTGCCAGCAGCGAGATGAGTAGCGGCTACACCTTC
TRBD2 | TRBJ2-7 | NA | TRBV18 | CASSPPGGGSGEQYF | TGTGCCAGCTCACCACCGGGGGGGGGTTCAGGCGAGCAGTACTTC
NA | TRBJ1-5 | NA | TRBV19 | CASSIGTVNQPQHF | TGTGCCAGTAGTATAGGGACAGTGAATCAGCCCCAGCATTTT
NA | TRBJ2-3 | NA | TRBV7-9 | CASSLALSRGFTDTQYF | TGTGCCAGCAGCTTAGCGCTCTCACGGGGGTTCACAGATACGCAGTATTTT
NA | TRBJ2-7 | NA | TRBV20-1 | CSALGAEQYF | TGCAGTGCTTTGGGGGCCGAGCAGTACTTC
TRBD1 | TRBJ1-2 | NA | TRBV11-2 | CASSFLQGANYGYTF | TGTGCCAGCAGCTTTTTACAGGGGGCTAACTATGGCTACACCTTC
NA | TRBJ1-1 | NA | TRBV6-5 | CASSPQGKGAEAFF | TGTGCCAGCAGTCCCCAGGGGAAGGGGGCTGAAGCTTTCTTT
NA | TRBJ2-2 | NA | TRBV5-1 | CASSLETVLNTGELFF | TGCGCCAGCAGCTTAGAGACAGTACTGAACACCGGGGAGCTGTTTTTT
NA | TRBJ2-2 | few | TRBV9 | CASSGTRANTGELFF | TGTGCCAGCAGCGGGACACGAGCGAACACCGGGGAGCTGTTTTTT
NA | TRBJ1-5 | NA | TRBV7-9 | CSSSLGGFNQPQHF | TGTTCCAGCAGCTTAGGAGGGTTCAATCAGCCCCAGCATTTT
NA | TRBJ1-3 | NA | TRBV14 | CASSHRASSGNTIYF | TGTGCCAGCAGCCACAGGGCGAGCTCTGGAAACACCATATATTTT
NA | TRBJ1-1 | few | TRBV29-1 | CSVEVRSMNTEAFF | TGCAGCGTTGAAGTTAGGAGTATGAACACTGAAGCTTTCTTT
NA | TRBJ2-7 | NA | TRBV5-4 | CASSLGGFQRDEQYF | TGTGCCAGCAGCTTGGGAGGGTTCCAACGGGACGAGCAGTACTTC
TRBD1 | TRBJ1-1 | once | TRBV7-8 | CASSLGQGFTEAFF | TGTGCCAGCAGCTTGGGACAGGGATTCACTGAAGCTTTCTTT
TRBD1 | TRBJ2-1 | NA | TRBV5-1 | CASSRGTGGNEQFF | TGCGCCAGCAGCCGCGGGACAGGGGGCAATGAGCAGTTCTTC
NA | TRBJ2-3 | once | TRBV7-2 | CASSLEWDTSTDTQYF | TGTGCCAGCAGCTTAGAATGGGACACGAGCACAGATACGCAGTATTTT
NA | TRBJ2-7 | NA | TRBV30 | CAWSVIGGGLYEQYF | TGTGCCTGGAGTGTAATAGGGGGGGGCCTCTACGAGCAGTACTTC
NA | TRBJ2-5 | NA | TRBV14 | CASSQDLETQYF | TGTGCCAGCAGCCAAGATCTGGAGACCCAGTACTTC
NA | TRBJ1-1 | NA | TRBV27 | CASSLLQGNTEAFF | TGTGCCAGCAGTTTATTACAGGGGAACACTGAAGCTTTCTTT
TRBD2 | TRBJ2-1 | few | TRBV6-5 | CASSSGGAGGFNEQFF | TGTGCCAGCAGTTCGGGAGGAGCGGGAGGTTTCAATGAGCAGTTCTTC
NA | TRBJ2-5 | NA | TRBV5-1 | CASSIQGSETQYF | TGCGCCAGCAGCATACAGGGTTCGGAGACCCAGTACTTC
NA | TRBJ1-4 | NA | TRBV5-1 | CASSLGAAGDEKLFF | TGCGCCAGCAGCTTGGGAGCGGCGGGGGATGAAAAACTGTTTTTT
TRBD2 | TRBJ2-7 | NA | TRBV27 | CASSLNSGRVDEQYF | TGTGCCAGCAGTTTGAATAGCGGGAGGGTGGACGAGCAGTACTTC
TRBD2 | TRBJ2-5 | NA | TRBV30 | CAGCSGGAWETQYF | TGTGCCGGATGTAGCGGGGGGGCCTGGGAGACCCAGTACTTC
NA | TRBJ1-2 | NA | TRBV19 | CASSIRTTVNYGYTF | TGTGCCAGTAGTATAAGGACGACAGTTAACTATGGCTACACCTTC
TRBD1 | TRBJ2-7 | once | TRBV27 | CASRHPGQGYYEQYF | TGTGCCAGCCGACACCCGGGACAGGGGTACTACGAGCAGTACTTC
TRBD1 | TRBJ2-7 | NA | TRBV4-3 | CASSQEWDSRSSYEQYF | TGCGCCAGCAGCCAAGAGTGGGACAGTCGTAGCTCCTACGAGCAGTACTTC
TRBD2 | TRBJ2-2 | once | TRBV9 | CASSVAVYGGANTGELFF | TGTGCCAGCAGCGTAGCGGTTTACGGGGGGGCAAACACCGGGGAGCTGTTTTTT
TRBD1 | TRBJ1-6 | NA | TRBV19 | CASSPPGQINSPLHF | TGTGCCAGTAGTCCTCCGGGACAGATTAATTCACCCCTCCACTTT
TRBD1 | TRBJ1-2 | NA | TRBV7-9 | CASSPSDRVVYGYTF | TGTGCCAGCAGCCCCTCGGACAGGGTAGTCTATGGCTACACCTTC
NA | TRBJ1-2 | once | TRBV2 | CASSLKPSFNYGYTF | TGTGCCAGCAGCCTGAAGCCTTCATTTAACTATGGCTACACCTTC
NA | TRBJ2-1 | NA | TRBV13 | CASSLTTLAHNEQFF | TGTGCCAGCAGCTTAACGACACTAGCTCACAATGAGCAGTTCTTC
TRBD1 | TRBJ1-3 | NA | TRBV5-6 | CASSFPGQLGMSSGNTIYF | TGTGCCAGCAGCTTCCCGGGACAGCTAGGTATGAGCTCTGGAAACACCATATATTTT
TRBD1 | TRBJ2-5 | NA | TRBV7-2 | CASSLVGQYQETQYF | TGTGCCAGCAGCTTAGTGGGACAGTACCAAGAGACCCAGTACTTC
TRBD1 | TRBJ2-3 | NA | TRBV11-3 | CASSSRDRGNTQYF | TGTGCCAGCAGCTCCCGGGACAGGGGAAATACGCAGTATTTT
TRBD2 | TRBJ2-2 | once | TRBV11-3 | CASSPSGSLANTGELFF | TGTGCCAGCAGTCCTAGCGGGAGTCTCGCGAACACCGGGGAGCTGTTTTTT
NA | TRBJ2-7 | NA | TRBV7-2 | CASRPSLIHEQYF | TGTGCCAGCAGACCCTCACTTATCCACGAGCAGTACTTC
NA | TRBJ1-2 | NA | TRBV7-2 | CASSTPTGAGGYTF | TGTGCCAGCAGCACCCCGACAGGCGCCGGCGGCTACACCTTC
NA | TRBJ1-5 | few | TRBV6-5 | CASTQGNSNQPQHF | TGTGCCAGCACACAGGGAAATAGCAATCAGCCCCAGCATTTT
NA | TRBJ2-5 | NA | TRBV30 | CAWSVNRFGTQYF | TGTGCCTGGAGTGTGAATCGATTCGGGACCCAGTACTTC
TRBD1 | TRBJ2-7 | once | TRBV5-4 | CASSEQRQGKYEQYF | TGTGCCAGCAGCGAACAACGACAGGGGAAATACGAGCAGTACTTC
NA | TRBJ2-5 | NA | TRBV30 | CAWRRGSGGGTQYF | TGTGCCTGGAGAAGGGGGTCGGGAGGAGGGACCCAGTACTTC
NA | TRBJ2-5 | NA | TRBV5-6 | CASSRTFVEETQYF | TGTGCCAGCAGCCGGACTTTTGTCGAAGAGACCCAGTACTTC
TRBD1 | TRBJ1-2 | NA | TRBV30 | CAWKVRGPVVYGYTF | TGTGCCTGGAAAGTCAGGGGGCCGGTGGTCTATGGCTACACCTTC
TRBD1 | TRBJ1-2 | NA | TRBV19 | CASWPGQGLYGYTF | TGTGCCAGCTGGCCCGGACAGGGATTGTATGGCTACACCTTC